The T cell receptor (beta chain) described here comes from a study of T cells in Graves' hyperthyroidism and ophthalmopathy. Findings of the study overall: Most thyroid clonotypes with frequency above 0.001 were detected in blood.

The CDR3 regions of TCR beta were amplified from RNA transcripts. A set of HTBI primers served as the primers for a first-round RT-PCR of the TCR CDR3. TCRdb processed the multiplex PCR reads anew with MiXCR; each CDR3 protein has one entry. Among over 150,000 distinct CDR3 sequences listed, roughly a sixth were seen once. Looked up from germline, CDR1 is KGHDR and CDR2 is SFDVKD. The CDR3 totals 15 residues. The V end lost 3 bases, the J end lost 2 bases, and 10 bases lay between the germline ends. As regards this clonotype: What it recognizes is unknown.

This TCR derives from a woman aged 45-65 years with Graves' hyperthyroidism. Input material: blood. The chain couples TRBV24-1 to TRBJ1-5; a weak D match, TRBD1 (5 bases). The CDR3 region has the DNA TGTGCCACCAGTGATGCCCGGGGCGGCAATCAGCCCCAGCATTTT. It translates to CATSDARGGNQPQHF.